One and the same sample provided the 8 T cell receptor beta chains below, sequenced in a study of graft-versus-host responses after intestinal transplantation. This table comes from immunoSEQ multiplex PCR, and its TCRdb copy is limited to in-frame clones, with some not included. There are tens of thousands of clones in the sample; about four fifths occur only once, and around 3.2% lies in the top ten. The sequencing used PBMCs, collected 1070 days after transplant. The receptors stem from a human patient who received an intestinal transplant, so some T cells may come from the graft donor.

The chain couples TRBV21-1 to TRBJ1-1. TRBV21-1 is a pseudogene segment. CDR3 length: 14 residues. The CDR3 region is CASSIKVGWAEAFF. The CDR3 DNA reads TGTGCCAGCAGCATTAAAGTCGGCTGGGCTGAAGCTTTCTTT.

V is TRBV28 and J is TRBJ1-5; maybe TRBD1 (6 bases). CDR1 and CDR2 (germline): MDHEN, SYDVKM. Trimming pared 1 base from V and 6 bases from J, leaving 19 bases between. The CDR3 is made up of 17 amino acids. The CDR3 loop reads CASSLYGGDFRSQPQHF. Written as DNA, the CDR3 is TGTGCCAGCAGTTTATACGGGGGCGACTTTAGGAGTCAGCCCCAGCATTTT. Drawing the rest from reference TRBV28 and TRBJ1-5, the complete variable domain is DVKVTQSSRYLVKRTGEKVFLECVQDMDHENMFWYRQDPGLGLRLIYFSYDVKMKEKGDIPEGYSVSREKKERFSLILESASTNQTSMYLCASSLYGGDFRSQPQHFGDGTRLSIL.

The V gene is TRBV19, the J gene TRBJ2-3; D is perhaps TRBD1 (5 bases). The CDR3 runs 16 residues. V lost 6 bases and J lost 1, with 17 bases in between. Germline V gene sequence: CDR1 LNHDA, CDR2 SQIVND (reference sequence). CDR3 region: CASSPNWGEGTDTQYF. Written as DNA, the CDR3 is TGTGCCAGTAGCCCCAACTGGGGCGAGGGCACAGATACGCAGTATTTT.

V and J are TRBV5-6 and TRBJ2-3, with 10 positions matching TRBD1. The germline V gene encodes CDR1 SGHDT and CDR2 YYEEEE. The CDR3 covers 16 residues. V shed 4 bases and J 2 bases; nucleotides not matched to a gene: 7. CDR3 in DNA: TGTGCCAGCAGCCCGACGACAGGGGGCCTCACAGATACGCAGTATTTT. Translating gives CASSPTTGGLTDTQYF.

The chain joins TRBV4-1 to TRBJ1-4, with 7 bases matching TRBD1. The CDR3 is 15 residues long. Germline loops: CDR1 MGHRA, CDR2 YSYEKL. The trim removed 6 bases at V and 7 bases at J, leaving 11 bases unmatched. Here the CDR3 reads CASSPQPGQSEKLFF. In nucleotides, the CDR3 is TGCGCCAGCAGTCCACAACCGGGACAGAGTGAAAAACTGTTTTTT.

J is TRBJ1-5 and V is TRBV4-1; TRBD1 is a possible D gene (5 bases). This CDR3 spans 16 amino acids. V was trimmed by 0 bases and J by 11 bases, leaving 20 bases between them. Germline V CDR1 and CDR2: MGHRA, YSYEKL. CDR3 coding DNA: TGCGCCAGCAGCCAAGAAGTTAGGACACGAGTGGGGTCCCAGCATTTT. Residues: CASSQEVRTRVGSQHF.

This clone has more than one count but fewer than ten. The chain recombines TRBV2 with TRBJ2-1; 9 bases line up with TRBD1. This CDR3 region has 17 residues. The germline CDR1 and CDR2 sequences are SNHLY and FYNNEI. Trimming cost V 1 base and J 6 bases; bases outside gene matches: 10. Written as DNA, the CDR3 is TGTGCCAGCAGTGAAGTTTCCGGGACAGGGAACCCCAATGAGCAGTTCTTC. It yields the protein CASSEVSGTGNPNEQFF.

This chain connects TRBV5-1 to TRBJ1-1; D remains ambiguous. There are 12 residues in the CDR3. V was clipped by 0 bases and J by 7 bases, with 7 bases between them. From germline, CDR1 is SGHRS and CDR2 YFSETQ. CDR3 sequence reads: CASSLAGREAFF. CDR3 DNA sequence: TGCGCCAGCAGCTTGGCTGGGCGTGAAGCTTTCTTT.